The next 23 T cell receptor beta chains were all read from a single sample in a study of OX40 agonist ivuxolimab in advanced cancers. Assay used: immunoSEQ multiplex PCR; TCRdb lists only in-frame clones, some missing. The sample lists roughly 26,000 clones; more than 75% were seen once. The source material was CD4+ or CD8+ T cells sorted from blood, sampled in a trial of the OX40 agonist ivuxolimab. These receptors all come from an adult with an advanced solid tumor such as melanoma, head and neck, liver or kidney cancer.

The chain recombines TRBV2 with TRBJ1-1; D gene ambiguous. Per germline, CDR1 SNHLY and CDR2 FYNNEI. V was cut by 6 bases and J by 0 bases, with 11 bases left in between. CDR3 length equals 14 residues. This chain's CDR3 is CASRGRTVNTEAFF. CDR3 nucleotides: TGTGCCAGCAGGGGAAGGACGGTGAACACTGAAGCTTTCTTT.

The V and J genes are TRBV6-1 and TRBJ1-2; 7 bases align to TRBD1. The V gene end was trimmed by 7 bases and the J gene end by 1 base; junction bases not matched to a gene: 9. CDR3 length equals 15 residues. Germline CDR1 MNHNS, CDR2 SASEGT. CDR3: CASIDRVVFNYGYTF. In nucleotides, the CDR3 is TGTGCCAGCATAGACAGGGTGGTATTTAACTATGGCTACACCTTC.

This clone is medium-sized in the sample. Other DNA sequences in the sample encode the same CDR3. The J gene is TRBJ2-1, the V gene TRBV6-6; D is tentatively TRBD1 or TRBD2 (5 bases each). The CDR3 spans 14 residues. Trimming removed 0 bases from V and 8 bases from J, with 11 bases in between. Germline V lookup: CDR1 MNHNY, CDR2 SVGAGI (reference sequence). CDR3 nucleotides: TGTGCCAGCAGTTACTCTCCAGGGCGGGATGAGCAGTTCTTC. It translates to CASSYSPGRDEQFF.

CDR3 bases: TGCGCCAGCAGCCAAGATGTCCCGACTAGCGGGGGCTACGAGCAGTACTTC. This translates into CASSQDVPTSGGYEQYF. The chain uses TRBV4-1 and TRBJ2-7; 12 nucleotides agree with TRBD2. The ends lost 0 bases at V and 3 bases at J; junction bases unmatched: 6. The germline V gene has CDR1 MGHRA and CDR2 YSYEKL. This CDR3 comprises 17 residues.

The chain combines TRBV15 with TRBJ1-5; 10 positions agree with TRBD1. The CDR3 is made up of 16 amino acids. Germline values: CDR1 LNHNV, CDR2 YYDKDF (reference sequence). Trimming at V came to 1 base and at J to 6 bases, leaving 6 bases not matched to a gene. The CDR3 loop is CATSRALRQGAQPQHF. The CDR3 DNA sequence: TGTGCCACCAGCAGAGCCCTTCGACAGGGGGCTCAGCCCCAGCATTTT.

This chain uses TRBV2 with TRBJ2-1; D is uncertain. Germline loops: CDR1 SNHLY, CDR2 FYNNEI. The CDR3 sequence is 16 residues long. V was clipped by 8 bases and J by 5 bases, with 22 bases between them. CDR3 bases: TGTGCCAGCTGGAAGAGGTATTCTTGGAGCAACAATGAGCAGTTCTTC. This encodes CASWKRYSWSNNEQFF.

CDR3 amino acids: CASSQASGRALYEQYF. The CDR3, as DNA: TGCGCCAGCAGCCAAGCTAGCGGGAGGGCCCTCTACGAGCAGTACTTC. The chain combines TRBV4-1 with TRBJ2-7; TRBD2 matches at 12 bases. Looked up from germline, CDR1 is MGHRA and CDR2 is YSYEKL. The CDR3 has 16 residues. V lost 1 base to trimming and J lost 3 bases; unmatched junction nucleotides: 4.

The chain combines TRBV7-9 with TRBJ1-3; 9 positions match TRBD1. The germline CDR1 and CDR2 sequences are SEHNR and FQNEAQ (reference sequence). This CDR3 has 15 residues. V shed 5 bases and J 5 bases; nucleotides not matched to a gene: 7. CDR3 sequence: CASSGRDRERNTIYF. The CDR3 coding sequence is TGTGCCAGCAGCGGACGGGACAGGGAGAGAAACACCATATATTTT.

The V and J genes are TRBV7-2 and TRBJ2-7; no firm D call. There are 13 residues in the CDR3. V was trimmed by 1 base and J by 2 bases, leaving 6 bases between them. Germline values: CDR1 SGHTA, CDR2 FQGNSA. CDR3 protein: CASSLEVAYEQYF. CDR3 nucleotide sequence: TGTGCCAGCAGCTTAGAGGTCGCCTACGAGCAGTACTTC.

The sample holds a few counts of this clone. The rearrangement joins TRBV7-1 to TRBJ2-2; the D is unclear. TRBV7-1 qualifies as an ORF whose function is uncertain. The CDR3 extends over 13 amino acids. Trimming took 11 bases from V and 4 from J, leaving 14 bases between them. This CDR3 reads CAYGPDGTGELFF. The CDR3 nucleotides are TGTGCCTACGGACCGGACGGCACCGGGGAGCTGTTTTTT.

V gene TRBV23-1 combines with J gene TRBJ1-1, with D uncertain. TRBV23-1 is an ORF, with its function uncertain. Trimming left V 0 bases short and J 6 bases short, with 5 bases between. This CDR3 spans 12 amino acids. The CDR3 here is CASSQSPPEAFF. The CDR3 DNA reads TGCGCCAGCAGTCAATCCCCCCCTGAAGCTTTCTTT.

This chain connects TRBV30 to TRBJ2-1; 10 bases line up with TRBD2. Germline loops: CDR1 GTSNPN, CDR2 SVGIG (reference sequence). CDR3 length: 12 amino acids. V trimming: 5 bases; J trimming: 10 bases; junction bases outside the gene matches: 5. CDR3 protein: CAWELAGQEQFF. The DNA for the CDR3 is TGTGCCTGGGAACTAGCGGGACAAGAGCAGTTCTTC.

This clone was seen only once. The chain uses TRBV21-1 and TRBJ1-1. TRBV21-1 corresponds to a pseudogene. The CDR3 sequence is 16 residues long. CDR3 in DNA: TGTGCCAGCAGCGGCCTTAGTGCCGGATCGGACACTGAAGCTTTCTTT. Amino acid sequence: CASSGLSAGSDTEAFF.

This chain joins TRBV19 and TRBJ1-1, with D possibly being TRBD1 (5 bases). Germline CDR1 reads LNHDA; CDR2 reads SQIVND (reference sequence). V lost 10 bases to trimming and J lost 1 base, with 16 bases between them. The CDR3 covers 14 residues. CDR3 protein: CATRRDLSNTEAFF. CDR3 DNA sequence: TGTGCCACCCGCAGGGATCTATCGAACACTGAAGCTTTCTTT.

This rearrangement joins TRBV9 to TRBJ1-4, with 10 bases that match TRBD1. Per the germline V gene, CDR1 is SGDLS and CDR2 is YYNGEE. Unmatched junction bases numbered 12, after V lost 3 bases and J lost 7 bases. The CDR3 runs 17 residues. The CDR3 loop is CASSETGGPVVGEKLFF. CDR3 bases: TGTGCCAGCAGCGAGACAGGGGGCCCGGTAGTTGGTGAAAAACTGTTTTTT.

This clone is medium-sized (0.01 to 0.1%) by share. The chain recombines TRBV30 with TRBJ2-5; no clear D gene. V dropped 2 bases and J dropped 5 bases, with 18 bases sitting between them. This CDR3 contains 15 residues. The germline V gene has CDR1 GTSNPN and CDR2 SVGIG (reference sequence). The chain's CDR3 is CAWSRSQAPGETQYF. The CDR3 DNA reads TGTGCCTGGAGTCGGAGTCAGGCTCCCGGGGAGACCCAGTACTTC. Drawing the rest from reference TRBV30 and TRBJ2-5, the complete variable domain is SQTIHQWPATLVQPVGSPLSLECTVEGTSNPNLYWYRQAAGRGLQLLFYSVGIGQISSEVPQNLSASRPQDRQFILSSKKLLLSDSGFYLCAWSRSQAPGETQYFGPGTRLLVL.

The chain couples TRBV5-6 to TRBJ1-3; TRBD1 aligns across 9 bases. The germline V gene has CDR1 SGHDT and CDR2 YYEEEE. V was pared by 2 bases and J by 5 bases, with 11 bases of the junction left unmatched. CDR3 length equals 17 residues. As DNA, the CDR3 is TGTGCCAGCAGCTTTCCCCCAACCGGGACAGGGAGAAACACCATATATTTT. Residues: CASSFPPTGTGRNTIYF.

The chain links TRBV15 to TRBJ2-7; TRBD2 matches 10 bases. The CDR3 has 19 amino acids. V shed 4 bases and J 2 bases; nucleotides not matched to a gene: 17. Per germline, CDR1 LNHNV and CDR2 YYDKDF (reference sequence). This CDR3 is CATSTTLTLTSGETYEQYF. CDR3 in DNA: TGTGCCACCAGCACGACCCTCACTTTAACTAGCGGGGAAACCTACGAGCAGTACTTC.

This clone is categorized as large. The chain couples TRBV28 to TRBJ1-6, with D tentatively TRBD1 (5 bases). The V and J ends lost 5 bases and 7 bases respectively, with 15 bases between them. Germline loops: CDR1 MDHEN, CDR2 SYDVKM. CDR3 length: 15 amino acids. CDR3 protein: CASSLPEGLNSPLHF. The CDR3 DNA reads TGTGCCAGCAGTCTCCCCGAGGGGCTAAATTCACCCCTCCACTTT.

J is TRBJ1-3 and V is TRBV13; D is undetermined. Trimming took 1 base from V and 0 from J, leaving 16 bases between them. This CDR3 has 18 residues. CDR1 is PRHDT, CDR2 FYEKMQ, per germline (reference sequence). The CDR3 bases are TGTGCCAGCAGCTTAGCTAGCGGTCGTTACCCCTCTGGAAACACCATATATTTT. Amino acids: CASSLASGRYPSGNTIYF.

This clone showed up just a few times. This chain connects TRBV27 to TRBJ2-7; weak D call: TRBD1 (5 bases). The V end was cut by 6 bases, the J end by 1 base, with 13 bases between. This CDR3 comprises 14 residues. Germline values: CDR1 MNHEY, CDR2 SMNVEV (reference sequence). The CDR3: CASSPQGFSYEQYF. In DNA form, the CDR3 reads TGTGCCAGCAGCCCTCAGGGATTTTCCTACGAGCAGTACTTC.

V usage is TRBV19 and J usage is TRBJ2-5; 8 nucleotides line up with TRBD1. The CDR3 consists of 13 residues. CDR1 is LNHDA and CDR2 is SQIVND in the germline V gene (reference sequence). The trim removed 8 bases at V and 4 bases at J, leaving 6 bases unmatched. DNA for the CDR3: TGTGCCAGTCGTGACAGGGGCGTAGAGACCCAGTACTTC. It translates to CASRDRGVETQYF. Supplemented by reference TRBV19 and TRBJ2-5, the full variable domain reads DGGITQSPKYLFRKEGQNVTLSCEQNLNHDAMYWYRQDPGQGLRLIYYSQIVNDFQKGDIAEGYSVSREKKESFPLTVTSAQKNPTAFYLCASRDRGVETQYFGPGTRLLVL.

The CDR3 bases are TGTGCCAGCAGCGGGGACAGACCCGAGCAGTACTTC. Protein: CASSGDRPEQYF. The V gene is TRBV9, the J gene TRBJ2-7; 7 nucleotides line up with TRBD1. Germline V lookup: CDR1 SGDLS, CDR2 YYNGEE. V shed 3 bases and J 6 bases; nucleotides not matched to a gene: 3. This CDR3 has 12 amino acids.